Shown below are 24 T cell receptor beta chains from a single sample sequenced in a study of lymphopenia after photon versus proton radiotherapy. Sequenced by immunoSEQ multiplex PCR; TCRdb stores in-frame clones only, minus some. The sample contains roughly 25,000 clones, roughly nine tenths of which appear only once. The specimen comprised peripheral blood, sampled from a patient treated with photon-based radiotherapy. The receptor set was obtained from a woman in her forties or fifties with cholangiocarcinoma.

The rearrangement joins TRBV19 to TRBJ1-6; no clear D gene. Germline V gene lookup returns CDR1 LNHDA and CDR2 SQIVND (reference sequence). The CDR3 is 15 residues long. The germline V and J ends were trimmed by 3 bases and 1 base, with 7 bases remaining between them. CDR3 bases: TGTGCCAGTAGTATCGGTCAGTCCTATAATTCACCCCTCCACTTT. Protein product: CASSIGQSYNSPLHF.

V and J are TRBV29-1 and TRBJ1-1, with D possibly matching TRBD1 (6 bases). The ends were cut back, 4 bases at V and 5 bases at J, with 11 bases in the middle. The germline V gene has CDR1 SQVTM and CDR2 ANQGSEA. CDR3 size: 12 residues. The CDR3, as DNA: TGCAGCGTTGTGGGACAAAAGACTGAAGCTTTCTTT. It translates to CSVVGQKTEAFF.

The rearrangement joins TRBV4-3 to TRBJ1-2, with a weak D call TRBD1 (5 bases). The CDR3 has 16 amino acids. V was cut by 2 bases and J by 2 bases, with 15 bases left in between. Looked up from germline, CDR1 is LGHNA and CDR2 is YSLEER. The CDR3 loop is CASSQSGQGGNYGYTF. The CDR3 DNA sequence: TGCGCCAGCAGCCAATCGGGCCAGGGTGGAAACTATGGCTACACCTTC.

J is TRBJ2-7 and V is TRBV2; D gene unclear. The CDR3 totals 15 residues. Trimming pared 1 base from V and 4 bases from J, leaving 14 bases between. Germline lookup yields CDR1 SNHLY and CDR2 FYNNEI. The CDR3 region has the DNA TGTGCCAGCAGTGAAGGTGTTTGGCAGAAGTACGAGCAGTACTTC. Translated, it gives CASSEGVWQKYEQYF.

The V and J genes are TRBV29-1 and TRBJ1-1; TRBD1 matches at 7 bases. The CDR3 is 16 residues long. The junction had 15 bases not matched to a gene; V was cut back by 4 bases and J by 4 bases. Germline CDR1 SQVTM, CDR2 ANQGSEA. The CDR3 loop reads CSVGTLGRGSGTEAFF. The CDR3 region has the DNA TGCAGCGTTGGCACGTTAGGCAGGGGGTCGGGCACTGAAGCTTTCTTT.

This chain joins TRBV6-1 and TRBJ1-2; no reliable D call. Germline loops: CDR1 MNHNS, CDR2 SASEGT. There are 11 residues in the CDR3. V gave up 6 bases and J gave up 4 bases, with 6 bases separating them. The CDR3 region has the DNA TGTGCCAGCAGACGGAGCTATGGCTACACCTTC. It specifies CASRRSYGYTF.

The DNA for the CDR3 is TGTGCCAGCAGTTACACTACAGGGGAAGACACTGAAGCTTTCTTT. Its protein product is CASSYTTGEDTEAFF. V and J are TRBV6-5 and TRBJ1-1, with 7 bases aligning to TRBD1. The germline CDR1 and CDR2 sequences are MNHEY and SVGAGI. The CDR3 sequence is 15 residues long. Trimming took 2 bases from V and 3 from J; bases not matched to a gene: 6.

This chain joins TRBV7-9 and TRBJ1-4; TRBD1 agrees at 7 bases. The CDR3 length is 18 residues. V was clipped by 3 bases and J by 0 bases; unmatched bases: 10. The germline gives CDR1 SEHNR, CDR2 FQNEAQ (reference sequence). DNA for the CDR3: TGTGCCAGCAGCTTCCGGGGACAGTTGTACGCAACTAATGAAAAACTGTTTTTT. Translated, it gives CASSFRGQLYATNEKLFF.

The chain recombines TRBV7-2 with TRBJ2-1; D perhaps matches TRBD2 (7 bases). CDR3 length: 15 amino acids. Germline V gives CDR1 SGHTA, CDR2 FQGNSA. The V end lost 3 bases, the J end lost 9 bases, and 18 bases lay between the germline ends. The CDR3 spells CASSLEVGGRSEQFF. The CDR3 DNA is TGTGCCAGCAGCTTGGAAGTGGGGGGGCGCAGTGAGCAGTTCTTC.

The chain links TRBV5-1 to TRBJ1-2, with D perhaps matching TRBD1 (6 bases). The ends were cut back, 9 bases at V and 7 bases at J, with 16 bases in the middle. CDR3 size: 12 residues. Germline V gives CDR1 SGHRS, CDR2 YFSETQ. This chain's CDR3 is CAITEDSLGYTF. The CDR3 coding sequence is TGCGCCATCACCGAGGACAGTCTTGGCTACACCTTC.

The CDR3 loop is CASSLENEKLFF. As DNA, the CDR3 is TGTGCCAGCAGCCTCGAAAATGAAAAACTGTTTTTT. The chain combines TRBV5-8 with TRBJ1-4; D gene unclear. This CDR3 is built from 12 residues. In germline, CDR1 is SGHTS, CDR2 YDEGEE. V was trimmed by 4 bases and J by 5 bases, leaving 6 bases between them.

This sequence joins TRBV19 and TRBJ2-2; D call uncertain. CDR1 and CDR2 from the germline V gene are LNHDA and SQIVND (reference sequence). V was pared by 1 base and J by 7 bases, with 10 bases between. CDR3 length: 14 residues. The CDR3 DNA sequence: TGTGCCAGTAGTATAGGGTCTCGTGGCGGGGAGCTGTTTTTT. This codes for CASSIGSRGGELFF. The entire variable domain, with the rest obtained from reference TRBV19 and TRBJ2-2, is as follows: DGGITQSPKYLFRKEGQNVTLSCEQNLNHDAMYWYRQDPGQGLRLIYYSQIVNDFQKGDIAEGYSVSREKKESFPLTVTSAQKNPTAFYLCASSIGSRGGELFFGEGSRLTVL.

V is TRBV6-5 and J is TRBJ1-2, with D perhaps matching TRBD1 (6 bases). Germline V gene sequence: CDR1 MNHEY, CDR2 SVGAGI. This CDR3 comprises 11 residues. Trimming removed 5 bases at V and 5 bases at J, with 6 bases between. CDR3 loop: CASSTGYGYTF. CDR3 bases: TGTGCCAGCAGTACAGGGTATGGCTACACCTTC.

The chain couples TRBV7-6 to TRBJ1-2; possibly TRBD1 for D (5 bases). Germline-derived CDR1 and CDR2 are SGHVS and FNYEAQ. Trimming pared 5 bases from V and 5 bases from J, leaving 15 bases between. CDR3 length: 14 amino acids. CDR3 loop: CASSPAGGGYGYTF. As DNA, the CDR3 is TGTGCCAGCAGCCCCGCCGGGGGGGGTTATGGCTACACCTTC.

In its sample, this clone was seen a few times. The identical CDR3 is also encoded by other nucleotide sequences in the sample. The chain combines TRBV29-1 with TRBJ1-1; possible D gene TRBD1, 6 bases. Germline V CDR1 and CDR2: SQVTM, ANQGSEA. V shed 4 bases and J shed 4 bases, with 13 bases lying between them. CDR3 length equals 13 residues. The CDR3 sequence: CSVVQGRVTEAFF. For the CDR3, the DNA is TGCAGCGTTGTTCAGGGGAGGGTCACTGAAGCTTTCTTT.

In its sample, this clone was seen once. J is TRBJ1-4 and V is TRBV4-1; 7 bases agree with TRBD1. CDR3 length: 13 residues. V lost 4 bases to trimming and J lost 7 bases; unmatched junction nucleotides: 3. Per the germline V gene, CDR1 is MGHRA and CDR2 is YSYEKL. The CDR3 DNA reads as TGCGCCAGCAGCCTAGGGACAGCTGAAAAACTGTTTTTT. Amino acid sequence: CASSLGTAEKLFF.

This clone appeared a few times. The chain joins TRBV5-4 to TRBJ2-1; D uncertain. The germline CDR1 and CDR2 sequences are SGHNT and YYREEE (reference sequence). This CDR3 has 13 amino acids. V was pared by 6 bases and J by 10 bases, with 17 bases between. In DNA, the CDR3 is TGTGCCAGCACCCCCCGGGTGGCAGGAGAGCAGTTCTTC. It is translated as CASTPRVAGEQFF.

The J gene is TRBJ1-3, the V gene TRBV7-2; a possible D gene is TRBD1 (5 bases). With 5 bases removed from V and 8 bases from J, the gap between germline ends came to 16 bases. The CDR3 consists of 14 residues. In germline, CDR1 is SGHTA, CDR2 FQGNSA. CDR3: CASSPQEGLHTIYF. For the CDR3, the DNA is TGTGCCAGCAGCCCACAGGAGGGCCTCCACACCATATATTTT.

The chain is built from TRBV5-3 and TRBJ1-5; D is possibly TRBD1 (5 bases). TRBV5-3 is an ORF; its function is uncertain. This CDR3 region has 19 residues. Between the trimmed V and J ends, which lost 4 bases and 4 bases, there was a span of 27 bases. Here the CDR3 DNA reads TGTGCCAGAAGCCCTAGAAGAGGGGAGGTAGCAATAGCAAATCAGCCCCAGCATTTT. Its protein is CARSPRRGEVAIANQPQHF.

The chain links TRBV25-1 to TRBJ2-5, with 7 nucleotides matching TRBD2. Germline CDR1 and CDR2: MGHDK and SYGVNS. V shed 3 bases and J 2 bases; nucleotides not matched to a gene: 9. The CDR3 covers 16 residues. The DNA of the CDR3 is TGTGCCAGCAGTGATCTGGGGGGGGTAGCTCAAGAGACCCAGTACTTC. Encoded protein: CASSDLGGVAQETQYF.

The chain has TRBV18 and TRBJ1-3; 8 positions match TRBD1. The CDR3 runs to 15 residues. CDR1 is KGHSH and CDR2 is LQKENI in the germline V gene. V lost 4 bases to trimming and J lost 2 bases; unmatched junction nucleotides: 4. CDR3 sequence (DNA): TGTGCCAGCTCACTACCACAGGGGGCTGGAAACACCATATATTTT. Protein product: CASSLPQGAGNTIYF.

The chain uses TRBV4-1 and TRBJ1-1; D possibly corresponds to TRBD1 (6 bases). Germline CDR1 and CDR2: MGHRA and YSYEKL. The CDR3 has 18 residues. The V end was cut by 0 bases, the J end by 4 bases, with 21 bases between. The CDR3 nucleotides read TGCGCCAGCAGCCAAGAAACACAGGGCGGTATTGGTGGCACTGAAGCTTTCTTT. Translated, it gives CASSQETQGGIGGTEAFF.

Written as DNA, the CDR3 is TGTGCCAGCAGCTTAATGGGGAAGGGTATGAACACTGAAGCTTTCTTT. It yields the protein CASSLMGKGMNTEAFF. The chain links TRBV7-2 to TRBJ1-1; D is ambiguous. Germline CDR1 SGHTA, CDR2 FQGNSA. The CDR3 is made up of 16 amino acids. V was pared by 2 bases and J by 0 bases, with 13 bases between.

V usage is TRBV12-5 and J usage is TRBJ2-3, with 10 bases aligning to TRBD2. The length of the CDR3 is 14 residues. Germline V gene data show CDR1 as LGHNT and CDR2 as FRNRAP. V shed 5 bases, J shed 8 bases, and the junction held 7 bases outside the gene matches. The CDR3 protein is CASGPGLALGTQYF. The CDR3 DNA reads as TGTGCTAGTGGTCCGGGACTAGCGTTAGGTACGCAGTATTTT.